The 7 T cell receptor beta chains below were found in one sample sequenced in a study of neurological immune-mediated disorders. A single record per CDR3 protein comes from TCRdb applying MiXCR to the 5' RACE reads. Of over 90,000 distinct CDR3 sequences detected, more than 10% appear once; the ten largest clones hold 3.1%. Stated time point: longitudinal time-point 3. Sequencing was performed on PBMCs. These receptors were taken from a female donor with HTLV-1-associated myelopathy (HAM/TSP).

This clonotype was seen ten or more times. The chain joins TRBV12-3 or TRBV12-4 to TRBJ2-7, with 12 bases lining up with TRBD2. This CDR3 is built from 16 residues. The ends lost 5 bases at V and 0 bases at J; junction bases unmatched: 5. CDR3 DNA sequence: TGTGCCAGCAGTAAACTAGCGGGGGGTTTCTCCTACGAGCAGTACTTC. The encoded protein is CASSKLAGGFSYEQYF.

This clonotype was counted at least ten times. The chain combines TRBV7-6 with TRBJ2-3, with 7 nucleotides matching TRBD1. J gave up 2 bases and V 4 bases, and 12 bases lay outside the gene matches. CDR1 and CDR2 from the germline V gene are SGHVS and FNYEAQ. This CDR3 region has 17 residues. The CDR3 DNA reads as TGTGCCAGCAGCTCCAGCGACCGGGACAGAAACACAGATACGCAGTATTTT. The encoded protein is CASSSSDRDRNTDTQYF.

The sample holds many counts of this clonotype. The rearrangement links TRBV27 to TRBJ1-1; TRBD1 might be the D (5 bases). This CDR3 comprises 14 residues. Germline-derived CDR1 and CDR2 are MNHEY and SMNVEV (reference sequence). Trimming took 4 bases from V and 5 from J, leaving 14 bases between them. The CDR3 DNA is TGTGCCAGCAGTTCTCTTGGGGCCGGGACTGAAGCTTTCTTT. Protein: CASSSLGAGTEAFF.

This clonotype has at least ten counts. The chain carries TRBV18 and TRBJ2-3; 10 positions match TRBD2. The trim removed 0 bases at V and 2 bases at J, leaving 2 bases unmatched. The CDR3 is 16 amino acids. CDR1 and CDR2 (germline): KGHSH, LQKENI. The CDR3 nucleotides are TGTGCCAGCTCACCACCGGGACTAGCGTACACAGATACGCAGTATTTT. Protein sequence: CASSPPGLAYTDTQYF.

This chain links TRBV6-6 with TRBJ2-5, with no clear D. V lost 10 bases, J lost 5 bases, and 17 bases lay in between. Germline values: CDR1 MNHNY, CDR2 SVGAGI (reference sequence). The CDR3 is made up of 13 amino acids. The CDR3, as DNA: TGTGCCACCTCACGGCTGCGTGACGAGACCCAGTACTTC. This sequence encodes CATSRLRDETQYF.

For the CDR3, the DNA is TGTGCCAGCTCCCCAACTAGCGGGAGCTCCTACGAGCAGTACTTC. Its translation is CASSPTSGSSYEQYF. The rearrangement links TRBV18 to TRBJ2-7; TRBD2 matches at 11 bases. Germline V lookup: CDR1 KGHSH, CDR2 LQKENI. The CDR3 length is 15 residues. Trimming took 6 bases from V and 0 from J; bases not matched to a gene: 4.

This clonotype was observed many times. Here the CDR3 reads CASSLGPGGNSPLHF. The CDR3 coding sequence is TGTGCCAGCAGCTTAGGGCCAGGGGGCAATTCACCCCTCCACTTT. The chain combines TRBV11-2 with TRBJ1-6; 8 bases map to TRBD1. The CDR3 is 15 residues long. Germline V gives CDR1 SGHAT, CDR2 FQNNGV. J gave up 7 bases and V 1 base, and 3 bases lay outside the gene matches.